This entry features one T cell receptor beta chain sequence. This sample is part of a study of T cell changes during pregnancy in multiple sclerosis. The assay was immunoSEQ multiplex PCR, and TCRdb's table has in-frame clones only and misses some. The sample carries tens of thousands of clones, 85% to 95% recorded once. This CDR3 comprises 16 residues. Germline-derived CDR1 and CDR2 are MDHEN and SYDVKM. V lost 3 bases to trimming and J lost 4 bases, with 16 bases between them. The chain carries TRBV28 and TRBJ1-5; tentatively, D is TRBD1 (5 bases). The sequencing here drew on CD4+ T cells from peripheral blood mononuclear cells, taken before pregnancy. This clonotype was sampled from a female donor with multiple sclerosis, enrolled in a pregnancy study. The chain's CDR3 is CASSFQGIGFNQPQHF. CDR3 coding DNA: TGTGCCAGCAGTTTCCAGGGTATAGGTTTTAATCAGCCCCAGCATTTT.